A selection of T cell receptor beta chains follows, all from one sample in a study of shared clonotypes between healthy human individuals. Measured with immunoSEQ multiplex PCR; TCRdb has only the in-frame clones, and not every one. Altogether approximately 1,500,000 clones are present, roughly 96% being singletons, with the ten largest covering more than 0.9%. The sample comprised naive CD4+ T cells sorted from blood. All receptors come from a man between 25 and 39 years old in good health. CDR3s include the opening cysteine and the closing phenylalanine or tryptophan. A D gene is named only where the DNA matches it firmly. Not all rows give a size; the values are once, few, many and, for expanded clones, a class.

v_call	clone_size	j_call	d_call	cdr3_aa	cdr3_nt
TRBV5-1	NA	TRBJ2-7	NA	CASSFPLGGVGDYEQYF	TGCGCCAGCAGCTTTCCCCTAGGGGGAGTAGGGGACTACGAGCAGTACTTC
TRBV28	NA	TRBJ1-1	TRBD1	CASSLGQGALNTEAFF	TGTGCCAGCAGTTTGGGTCAGGGGGCGTTGAACACTGAAGCTTTCTTT
TRBV20-1	NA	TRBJ2-7	NA	CSARNYEQYF	TGCAGTGCTAGAAACTACGAGCAGTACTTC
TRBV7-8	NA	TRBJ2-7	NA	CASSPRTGNYEQYF	TGTGCCAGCAGCCCCCGGACGGGAAACTACGAGCAGTACTTC
TRBV7-9	NA	TRBJ1-5	NA	CASSPLDSQPQHF	TGTGCCAGCAGCCCTCTGGACAGCCAGCCCCAGCATTTT
TRBV11-2	NA	TRBJ2-2	NA	CASSLAVSLSLNTGELFF	TGTGCCAGCAGCTTAGCGGTCAGCTTAAGCCTCAACACCGGGGAGCTGTTTTTT
TRBV6-5	NA	TRBJ2-7	TRBD1	CASSYGTRGYEQYF	TGTGCCAGCAGTTACGGGACCAGGGGGTACGAGCAGTACTTC
TRBV5-6	NA	TRBJ1-2	NA	CASTQGQPNYGYTF	TGTGCCAGCACCCAAGGACAGCCTAACTATGGCTACACCTTC
TRBV30	NA	TRBJ2-7	TRBD2	CAWSFETSSSEQYF	TGTGCCTGGAGTTTCGAGACTAGCTCTTCCGAGCAGTACTTC
TRBV5-1	NA	TRBJ2-5	NA	CASSLLEIQETQYF	TGCGCCAGCAGCTTGCTGGAGATACAAGAGACCCAGTACTTC
TRBV5-4	NA	TRBJ2-3	TRBD2	CASSEGLATDTQYF	TGTGCCAGCAGCGAGGGACTAGCGACAGATACGCAGTATTTT
TRBV18	NA	TRBJ2-5	TRBD1	CASSPPGGETQYF	TGTGCCAGCTCACCCCCAGGGGGAGAGACCCAGTACTTC
TRBV7-9	NA	TRBJ2-7	TRBD1	CASSLVGAGGRDEQYF	TGTGCCAGCAGCTTAGTGGGGGCAGGGGGTCGTGACGAGCAGTACTTC
TRBV5-1	NA	TRBJ2-1	TRBD1	CASSPLPGQERVRFDNEQFF	TGCGCCAGCAGCCCACTCCCTGGACAGGAGAGGGTACGGTTCGACAATGAGCAGTTCTTC
TRBV28	NA	TRBJ1-2	TRBD1	CASRSPGTGSGYGYTF	TGTGCCAGCAGGAGCCCCGGGACAGGGTCTGGCTATGGCTACACCTTC
TRBV6-5	NA	TRBJ1-1	TRBD1	CASSYGTGPEAFF	TGTGCCAGCAGTTACGGGACAGGCCCTGAAGCTTTCTTT
TRBV10-3	NA	TRBJ1-4	NA	CAISRTVTGATNEKLFF	TGTGCCATCAGTCGGACAGTTACGGGTGCAACTAATGAAAAACTGTTTTTT
TRBV5-1	once	TRBJ2-1	NA	CASSWSGPSYNEQFF	TGCGCCAGCAGCTGGAGCGGTCCGTCCTACAATGAGCAGTTCTTC
TRBV11-2	NA	TRBJ2-3	TRBD2	CASSPRGVRQTSPTDTQYF	TGTGCCAGCAGCCCAAGAGGTGTCAGACAGACTAGCCCCACAGATACGCAGTATTTT
TRBV7-2	NA	TRBJ2-5	TRBD1	CASSRKGAQEETQYF	TGTGCCAGCAGCAGAAAGGGGGCGCAGGAAGAGACCCAGTACTTC
TRBV19	NA	TRBJ2-7	NA	CASSPRGTYEQYF	TGTGCCAGTAGTCCCAGGGGCACCTACGAGCAGTACTTC
TRBV27	NA	TRBJ2-2	NA	CASFLGGGGNTGELFF	TGTGCCAGCTTCTTGGGGGGGGGCGGAAACACCGGGGAGCTGTTTTTT
TRBV18	NA	TRBJ2-1	NA	CASSMADRITYNEQFF	TGTGCCAGCTCAATGGCAGACAGGATTACTTACAATGAGCAGTTCTTC
TRBV2	few	TRBJ1-2	NA	CASSVYDYRWTYGYTF	TGTGCCAGCAGTGTCTACGATTACCGATGGACCTATGGCTACACCTTC